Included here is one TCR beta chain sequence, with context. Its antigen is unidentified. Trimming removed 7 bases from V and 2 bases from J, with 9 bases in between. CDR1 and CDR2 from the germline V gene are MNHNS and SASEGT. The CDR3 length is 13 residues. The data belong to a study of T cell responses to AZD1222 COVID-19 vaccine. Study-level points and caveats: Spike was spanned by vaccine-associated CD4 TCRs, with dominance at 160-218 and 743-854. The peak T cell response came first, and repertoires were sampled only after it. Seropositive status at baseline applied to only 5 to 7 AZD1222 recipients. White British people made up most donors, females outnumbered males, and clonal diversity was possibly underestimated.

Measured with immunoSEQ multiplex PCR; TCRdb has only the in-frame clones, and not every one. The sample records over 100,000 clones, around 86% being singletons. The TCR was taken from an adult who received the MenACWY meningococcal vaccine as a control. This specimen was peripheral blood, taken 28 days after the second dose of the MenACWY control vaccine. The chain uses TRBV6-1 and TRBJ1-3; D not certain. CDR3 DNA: TGTGCCAGCACCACCTTTACTGGAAACACCATATATTTT. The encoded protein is CASTTFTGNTIYF.